This entry concerns a single TCR beta chain. Its target is unknown. This specimen belongs to a study of cytomegalovirus exposure and HLA in healthy donors. Study-wide results and limits: Rare sequences made up most TCRs, while some public TCRs were found in many donors.

Trimming removed 6 bases from V and 2 bases from J; junction bases left unmatched: 7. Germline V gene data show CDR1 as SNHLY and CDR2 as FYNNEI. The CDR3 totals 14 residues. The PCR was carried out with 60 Vbeta primers and 13 Jbeta primers. Assay: immunoSEQ multiplex PCR; the TCRdb copy retains only in-frame clones and omits some. The table has around 130,000 clones, over 75% seen once. These donors, healthy bone marrow donors, were studied. The receptor's source is a man under 40 in good health and CMV-seronegative. The sequenced sample was PBMCs. The gene calls are TRBV2 and TRBJ2-7, with 7 positions matching TRBD1. CDR3 sequence: CASRNRDRAYEQYF. CDR3 DNA: TGTGCCAGCAGGAACCGGGACAGAGCCTACGAGCAGTACTTC.